Below, 27 T cell receptor beta chains from the same sample are listed, as sequenced in a study of identical twins (dated by TCRdb to the mid-2010s). The library was generated by 5' RACE. The listed sequencing device is Illumina HiSeq 2000. In-frame beta chains were kept once TCRdb had trimmed the public reads at Q25 with fastp and called clones with MiXCR. Entries are consolidated by CDR3 protein sequence, retaining the most common genes and DNA. The sample has hundreds of thousands of distinct CDR3 sequences on record, 8% to 9% of them singletons. The top ten clones comprise around 0.98% of the sample. This sample also belongs to another study, concerning yellow fever vaccine responses in identical twins.

Sample: PBMCs. The origin of the receptors is a woman in her late teens or twenties in good health.

This clonotype was found a few times. V usage is TRBV7-8 and J usage is TRBJ2-5, with D possibly being TRBD2 (6 bases). The CDR3 extends over 15 amino acids. Germline-derived CDR1 and CDR2 are SGHVS and FQNEAQ. V lost 1 base to trimming and J lost 2 bases, with 11 bases between them. Written as DNA, the CDR3 is TGTGCCAGCAGCTTAGTACTGCGGGGACAAGAGACCCAGTACTTC. Protein product: CASSLVLRGQETQYF.

The chain is built from TRBV7-6 and TRBJ2-6; D is uncertain. V was clipped by 1 base and J by 0 bases, with 10 bases between them. This CDR3 contains 17 residues. Germline CDR1 reads SGHVS; CDR2 reads FNYEAQ. The CDR3 DNA reads TGTGCCAGCAGCTTAGGGTCAGGCGACTCTGGGGCCAACGTCCTGACTTTC. It is translated as CASSLGSGDSGANVLTF.

This clonotype was observed at least ten times. As DNA, the CDR3 is TGTGCCAGCAGTCCCGGGCCAAGCGACTATGGCTACACCTTC. Its protein is CASSPGPSDYGYTF. The V and J genes are TRBV12-3 or TRBV12-4 and TRBJ1-2; no clear D gene. This CDR3 comprises 14 residues. V was cut by 5 bases and J by 3 bases, with 13 bases left in between.

The table lists this clonotype with many counts. The rearrangement uses TRBV5-1 and TRBJ2-1; D remains unclear. The CDR3 extends over 12 amino acids. The V and J ends lost 4 bases and 8 bases respectively, with 10 bases between them. Germline V gene data show CDR1 as SGHRS and CDR2 as YFSETQ. The chain's CDR3 is CASSPAWDEQFF. CDR3 bases: TGCGCCAGCAGCCCTGCTTGGGATGAGCAGTTCTTC. Full variable domain (rest looked up from reference TRBV5-1 and TRBJ2-1): KAGVTQTPRYLIKTRGQQVTLSCSPISGHRSVSWYQQTPGQGLQFLFEYFSETQRNKGNFPGRFSGRQFSNSRSEMNVSTLELGDSALYLCASSPAWDEQFFGPGTRLTVL.

The rearrangement links TRBV5-6 to TRBJ2-2; D assignment may be TRBD1 or TRBD2 (5 bases each). This CDR3 comprises 19 residues. Between the trimmed V and J ends, which lost 2 bases and 1 base, there was a span of 21 bases. The germline V gene encodes CDR1 SGHDT and CDR2 YYEEEE. CDR3 amino acids: CASSFYHGTPGENTGELFF. The CDR3 DNA reads as TGTGCCAGCAGCTTCTATCACGGGACCCCTGGCGAGAACACCGGGGAGCTGTTTTTT.

This clonotype has only a few counts. CDR3 loop: CATSDSRVNEQFF. As DNA, the CDR3 is TGTGCCACCAGTGATTCCCGGGTAAATGAGCAGTTCTTC. The chain uses TRBV24-1 and TRBJ2-1; no firm D call. CDR1 KGHDR and CDR2 SFDVKD come from the germline V gene. V gave up 2 bases and J gave up 7 bases, with 8 bases separating them. CDR3 length: 13 residues.

This clonotype was detected only a few times. The rearrangement links TRBV2 to TRBJ2-7; TRBD2 is a possible D gene (5 bases). This CDR3 contains 11 residues. Germline CDR1 SNHLY, CDR2 FYNNEI. Trimming took 7 bases from V and 4 from J, leaving 8 bases between them. The CDR3 reads CASKLAYEQYF. DNA of the CDR3: TGTGCCAGCAAGCTAGCTTACGAGCAGTACTTC.

This clonotype was counted only a few times. The chain links TRBV5-1 to TRBJ2-7, with 7 nucleotides matching TRBD1. The CDR3 runs to 15 residues. Germline CDR1 SGHRS, CDR2 YFSETQ. V shed 4 bases and J 3 bases; nucleotides not matched to a gene: 10. The CDR3 nucleotides are TGCGCCAGCAGCCCAGAAGGGGGCCGTCTCTACGAGCAGTACTTC. Amino acid sequence: CASSPEGGRLYEQYF.

The gene calls are TRBV25-1 and TRBJ2-2; D call uncertain. V shed 7 bases and J shed 4 bases, with 7 bases lying between them. The CDR3 contains 12 residues. Germline V lookup: CDR1 MGHDK, CDR2 SYGVNS. The chain's CDR3 is CASIGSTGELFF. DNA for the CDR3: TGTGCCAGCATTGGAAGCACCGGGGAGCTGTTTTTT.

A few counts support this clonotype. The J gene is TRBJ2-1, the V gene TRBV5-6; TRBD1 matches 9 bases. This CDR3 is built from 18 residues. The V and J ends lost 0 bases and 1 base, in that order; junction bases with no gene match: 8. From germline, CDR1 is SGHDT and CDR2 YYEEEE. CDR3 sequence: CASSLATGGFGSYNEQFF. The DNA of the CDR3 is TGTGCCAGCAGCTTGGCGACAGGGGGTTTCGGGTCCTACAATGAGCAGTTCTTC.

This clonotype was detected a few times. The rearrangement links TRBV7-9 to TRBJ2-1, with 12 bases fitting TRBD2. Germline V gene lookup returns CDR1 SEHNR and CDR2 FQNEAQ (reference sequence). CDR3 size: 17 residues. J lost 7 bases, V lost 4 bases, and 11 bases had no gene match. CDR3 DNA: TGTGCCAGCAGCTCCAGAACGACTAGCGGGAGAGCTAATGAGCAGTTCTTC. This codes for CASSSRTTSGRANEQFF.

This clonotype was detected a few times. The chain carries TRBV19 and TRBJ1-5; D not resolved. V was clipped by 5 bases and J by 4 bases, with 9 bases between them. The CDR3 length is 13 residues. Germline V CDR1 and CDR2: LNHDA, SQIVND (reference sequence). Here the CDR3 DNA reads TGTGCCAGTAGTGTGAGCAAGAATCAGCCCCAGCATTTT. This gives the protein CASSVSKNQPQHF.

The chain combines TRBV28 with TRBJ2-7; 12 bases are shared with TRBD2. V shed 3 bases, J shed 8 bases, and the junction held 5 bases outside the gene matches. The CDR3 runs to 14 residues. From germline, CDR1 is MDHEN and CDR2 SYDVKM. CDR3 sequence: CASSFLAGGRQQYF. DNA of the CDR3: TGTGCCAGCAGTTTTCTAGCGGGGGGGCGTCAGCAGTACTTC.

This clonotype was detected ten times or more. The V call is TRBV12-3 or TRBV12-4, the J call TRBJ1-2; D uncertain. The CDR3 loop spans 11 amino acids. Deletions cut 8 bases from V and 8 bases from J, with 12 bases between. CDR3 bases: TGTGCCAGCGCACTTGACGGGGGCTACACCTTC. It encodes CASALDGGYTF.

In this sample, this clonotype turned up a few times. This sequence joins TRBV20-1 and TRBJ1-5; a weak D match, TRBD1 (5 bases). Germline assignment: CDR1 DFQATT and CDR2 SNEGSKA (reference sequence). Trimming pared 2 bases from V and 2 bases from J, leaving 16 bases between. The CDR3 sequence is 16 residues long. Here the CDR3 reads CSARSRQGIGNQPQHF. The CDR3 bases are TGCAGTGCTAGATCTCGTCAGGGCATTGGCAATCAGCCCCAGCATTTT.

This clonotype was seen a few times. V is TRBV4-1 and J is TRBJ2-1; 8 nucleotides align to TRBD2. Germline assignment: CDR1 MGHRA and CDR2 YSYEKL. CDR3 size: 21 residues. V lost 1 base to trimming and J lost 4 bases; unmatched junction nucleotides: 21. CDR3 loop: CASSQGLPGLGAGSGYNEQFF. Here the CDR3 DNA reads TGCGCCAGCAGCCAAGGACTACCGGGACTAGGGGCGGGATCGGGTTACAATGAGCAGTTCTTC.

This clonotype turned up a few times. The rearrangement links TRBV29-1 to TRBJ2-7; possible D gene TRBD2, 7 bases. This CDR3 region has 13 residues. The V gene's germline CDR1 is SQVTM and CDR2 ANQGSEA. Trimming cost V 7 bases and J 3 bases, with 16 bases left between them. As DNA, the CDR3 is TGCAGCGGGGGGAGGGGGGTCGACTACGAGCAGTACTTC. This translates into CSGGRGVDYEQYF.

This clonotype was counted between two and nine times. The rearrangement joins TRBV5-1 to TRBJ2-1, with D possibly being TRBD2 (7 bases). The CDR3 is 13 residues long. CDR1 SGHRS and CDR2 YFSETQ come from the germline V gene. V was pared by 3 bases and J by 8 bases, with 12 bases between. CDR3 residues: CASSSRGGDEQFF. As DNA, the CDR3 is TGCGCCAGCAGCTCCAGGGGAGGGGATGAGCAGTTCTTC. The complete variable domain, with remaining parts taken from reference TRBV5-1 and TRBJ2-1, reads KAGVTQTPRYLIKTRGQQVTLSCSPISGHRSVSWYQQTPGQGLQFLFEYFSETQRNKGNFPGRFSGRQFSNSRSEMNVSTLELGDSALYLCASSSRGGDEQFFGPGTRLTVL.

This clonotype has a count of ten or more. V is TRBV4-3 and J is TRBJ2-1; TRBD2 is a possible D gene (6 bases). Germline V gene sequence: CDR1 LGHNA, CDR2 YSLEER. Trimming took off 0 bases at V and 1 base at J, with 10 bases between the two ends. The CDR3 covers 16 residues. This chain's CDR3 is CASSQDRSGSYNEQFF. The CDR3 DNA reads as TGCGCCAGCAGCCAAGATCGGAGCGGGTCCTACAATGAGCAGTTCTTC.

The chain is built from TRBV11-1 and TRBJ2-2, with D tentatively TRBD2 (5 bases). The CDR3 covers 18 residues. Germline assignment: CDR1 SGHAT and CDR2 FQDESV (reference sequence). V was pared by 6 bases and J by 1 base, with 21 bases between. CDR3 loop: CASRDSPGRSENTGELFF. CDR3 in DNA: TGTGCCAGCAGGGACTCCCCAGGTCGGTCAGAGAACACCGGGGAGCTGTTTTTT.

This chain uses TRBV15 with TRBJ1-5, with D unclear. CDR1 is LNHNV, CDR2 YYDKDF, per germline (reference sequence). Deletions cut 5 bases from V and 4 bases from J, with 18 bases between. The CDR3 has 16 residues. In DNA form, the CDR3 reads TGTGCCACCAGCCCAAGGCCGGGAGGGTTTAATCAGCCCCAGCATTTT. This translates into CATSPRPGGFNQPQHF.

This chain joins TRBV24-1 and TRBJ2-1; 8 bases agree with TRBD2. The CDR3 extends over 17 amino acids. The trim removed 4 bases at V and 6 bases at J, leaving 13 bases unmatched. Germline V lookup: CDR1 KGHDR, CDR2 SFDVKD. As DNA, the CDR3 is TGTGCCACCAGTGACCGTAATAGCGGGGCTCGACTCAATGAGCAGTTCTTC. Translation gives CATSDRNSGARLNEQFF.

The V and J genes are TRBV19 and TRBJ2-1; TRBD2 aligns across 9 bases. Trimming removed 1 base from V and 4 bases from J; junction bases left unmatched: 2. Per the germline V gene, CDR1 is LNHDA and CDR2 is SQIVND (reference sequence). The CDR3 extends over 15 amino acids. This chain's CDR3 is CASSIGTSVYNEQFF. CDR3 coding DNA: TGTGCCAGTAGTATAGGGACTAGCGTTTACAATGAGCAGTTCTTC.

This clonotype was counted a few times. This chain links TRBV7-2 with TRBJ2-7, with 9 positions matching TRBD1. The germline gives CDR1 SGHTA, CDR2 FQGNSA. Trimming took 5 bases from V and 2 from J; bases not matched to a gene: 7. The CDR3 contains 15 residues. The CDR3 protein is CASSLGTGSAYEQYF. DNA of the CDR3: TGTGCCAGCAGCCTCGGGACAGGGTCTGCCTACGAGCAGTACTTC.

This clonotype was found a few times. The chain joins TRBV28 to TRBJ2-7; the match to TRBD1 covers 9 bases. CDR1 is MDHEN and CDR2 is SYDVKM in the germline V gene. The CDR3 spans 15 residues. Trimming took 10 bases from V and 0 from J; bases not matched to a gene: 10. The CDR3 region is CATNIPGQGSYEQYF. CDR3 DNA sequence: TGTGCCACCAATATCCCGGGACAGGGCTCCTACGAGCAGTACTTC.

The DNA for the CDR3 is TGCAGTGCCCTGGGGACTAGCGGGGTTGGAGATACGCAGTATTTT. Its translation: CSALGTSGVGDTQYF. The chain has TRBV20-1 and TRBJ2-3, with 13 positions matching TRBD2. The CDR3 has 15 residues. J gave up 5 bases and V 6 bases, and 8 bases lay outside the gene matches. Germline loops: CDR1 DFQATT, CDR2 SNEGSKA (reference sequence).

This clonotype has at least ten counts. The CDR3 nucleotides read TGCGCCAGCAGCCCCGGGACTCAGCACATTAATACGCAGTATTTT. Translating it yields CASSPGTQHINTQYF. V usage is TRBV5-1 and J usage is TRBJ2-3; tentatively, D is TRBD2 (6 bases). The ends were cut back, 4 bases at V and 7 bases at J, with 19 bases in the middle. The germline CDR1 and CDR2 sequences are SGHRS and YFSETQ. CDR3 length: 15 amino acids.